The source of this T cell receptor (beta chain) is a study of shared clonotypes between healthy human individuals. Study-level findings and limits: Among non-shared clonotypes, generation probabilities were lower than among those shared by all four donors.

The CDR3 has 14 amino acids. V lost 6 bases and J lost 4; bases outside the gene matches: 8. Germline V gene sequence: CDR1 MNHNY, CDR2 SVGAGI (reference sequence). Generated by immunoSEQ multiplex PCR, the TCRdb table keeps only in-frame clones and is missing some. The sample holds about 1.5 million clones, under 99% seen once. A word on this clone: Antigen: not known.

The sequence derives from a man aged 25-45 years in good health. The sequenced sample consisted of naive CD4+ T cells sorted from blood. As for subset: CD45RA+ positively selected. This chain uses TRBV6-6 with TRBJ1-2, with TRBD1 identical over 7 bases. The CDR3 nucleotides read TGTGCCAGCAGGAATATTTGGGACAGCTATGGCTACACCTTC. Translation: CASRNIWDSYGYTF.